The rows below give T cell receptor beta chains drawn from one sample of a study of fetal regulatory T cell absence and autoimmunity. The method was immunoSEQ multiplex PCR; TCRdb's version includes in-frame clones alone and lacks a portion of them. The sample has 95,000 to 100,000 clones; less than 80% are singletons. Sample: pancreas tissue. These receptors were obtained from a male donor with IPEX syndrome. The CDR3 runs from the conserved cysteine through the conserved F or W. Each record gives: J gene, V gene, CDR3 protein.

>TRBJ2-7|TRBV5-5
CASSFAGWGPYEQYF
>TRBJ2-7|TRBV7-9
CASSRSGRPYEQYF
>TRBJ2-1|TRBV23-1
CASSHNEQFF
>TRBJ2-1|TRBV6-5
CASSHGTLFGQFF
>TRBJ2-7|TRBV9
CASSNAAAITYEQYF
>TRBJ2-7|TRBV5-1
CASSLKGGTYEQYF
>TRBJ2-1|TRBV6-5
CASSFGRTSGSNEQFF
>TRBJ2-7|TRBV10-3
CAIRAGGGYEQYF
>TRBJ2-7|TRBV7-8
CASTDVLGAYEQYF
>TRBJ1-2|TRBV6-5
CASHMGGAGGSGYTF
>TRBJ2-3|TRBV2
CASSDSRAPNRGRTDTQYF
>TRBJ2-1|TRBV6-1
CASSSGLAGNNEQFF
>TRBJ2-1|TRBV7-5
CVRSFTAGSREQFF
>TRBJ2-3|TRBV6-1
CASSELDTQYF
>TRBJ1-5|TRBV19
CASSIANQPQHF
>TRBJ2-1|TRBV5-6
CASSHPGQGFNEQFF
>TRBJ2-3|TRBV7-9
CASTLTWGYTDTQYF